Listed here are 25 T cell receptor beta chains from one sample, sequenced in a study of blood T cells in healthy people across ages. PCR was performed a second time for roughly 7 to 12 cycles using a sample-barcoded 5' primer and a J-beta primer mix. One entry per CDR3 protein results from TCRdb running MiXCR on the 5' RACE reads. The repertoire holds 600,000 or so distinct CDR3 sequences, about 30% seen once, with about a sixth in the top ten. Sequencing input: blood. The receptors were sampled from an elderly woman in good health.

This clonotype was seen more than once but under ten times. As DNA, the CDR3 is TGTGCCAGCAGTTTCGGACCGCTCAATGAGCAGTACTTC. Its protein product is CASSFGPLNEQYF. This chain connects TRBV12-3 or TRBV12-4 to TRBJ2-5, with unresolved D. CDR3 length: 13 residues. V gave up 3 bases and J gave up 11 bases, with 16 bases separating them.

V is TRBV6-5 and J is TRBJ2-1; perhaps TRBD2 as D (7 bases). There are 15 residues in the CDR3. V lost 6 bases to trimming and J lost 3 bases, with 15 bases between them. The germline V gene has CDR1 MNHEY and CDR2 SVGAGI. CDR3: CASRSGGTYYNEQFF. DNA of the CDR3: TGTGCCAGCAGGTCCGGGGGGACATACTACAATGAGCAGTTCTTC.

This clonotype was counted at least ten times. DNA for the CDR3: TGCGCCAGCAGCCAATTCGTGCGACTCGACGAGCAGTACTTC. Translated, it gives CASSQFVRLDEQYF. The rearrangement joins TRBV4-1 to TRBJ2-7; D gene ambiguous. The CDR3 runs 14 residues. Per germline, CDR1 MGHRA and CDR2 YSYEKL. Between the trimmed V and J ends, which lost 2 bases and 5 bases, there was a span of 13 bases.

This clonotype came up many times. V gene TRBV30 combines with J gene TRBJ1-2, with 8 bases that match TRBD1. V was pared by 4 bases and J by 8 bases, with 6 bases of the junction left unmatched. The germline gives CDR1 GTSNPN, CDR2 SVGIG (reference sequence). This CDR3 is built from 12 residues. The CDR3 spells CAWKDREMGYTF. The CDR3, as DNA: TGTGCCTGGAAGGACAGGGAGATGGGCTACACCTTC.

This clonotype was seen many times. The chain joins TRBV29-1 to TRBJ2-7; 10 bases agree with TRBD1. Trimming cost V 5 bases and J 2 bases; bases outside gene matches: 6. The germline CDR1 and CDR2 sequences are SQVTM and ANQGSEA. CDR3 length equals 14 residues. As DNA, the CDR3 is TGCAGCGTTACCGGACAGGGGGTCGCCTACGAGCAGTACTTC. Translation: CSVTGQGVAYEQYF.

This clonotype showed up just once. The J gene is TRBJ2-7, the V gene TRBV6-2 or TRBV6-3; D not certain. V was pared by 2 bases and J by 4 bases, with 15 bases between. CDR3 length: 15 residues. Germline V CDR1 and CDR2: MNHEY, SVGEGT. For the CDR3, the DNA is TGTGCCAGCAGTTACGCGAAGTGTCGTTCTTACGAGCAGTACTTC. Encoded protein: CASSYAKCRSYEQYF.

This clonotype was counted at least ten times. CDR3 protein: CASSFRGGPLIQETQYF. The DNA of the CDR3 is TGTGCCAGCAGCTTCCGCGGGGGCCCTCTAATCCAAGAGACCCAGTACTTC. The rearrangement uses TRBV7-2 and TRBJ2-5; D is perhaps TRBD2 (7 bases). V was cut by 3 bases and J by 1 base, with 18 bases left in between. The CDR3 has 17 residues. Germline values: CDR1 SGHTA, CDR2 FQGNSA.

In the case of this clonotype: One junction end disagrees with the germline gene, perhaps due to a read error. This chain links TRBV15 with TRBJ2-2; D call uncertain. Germline V lookup: CDR1 LNHNV, CDR2 YYDKDF (reference sequence). There are 16 residues in the CDR3. In DNA, the CDR3 is TGTGCCGCCAGCGTCGTAGGGTCGTCGAACACCGGGGAGCTGTTTTTT. This encodes CAASVVGSSNTGELFF.

This clonotype was seen repeatedly, ten times or more. This rearrangement joins TRBV29-1 to TRBJ1-2, with TRBD1 matching 8 bases. The germline CDR1 and CDR2 sequences are SQVTM and ANQGSEA. V lost 6 bases and J lost 4; bases outside the gene matches: 4. This CDR3 spans 12 amino acids. CDR3 region: CSVWDRIYGYTF. In DNA form, the CDR3 reads TGCAGCGTGTGGGACAGGATCTATGGCTACACCTTC.

This chain uses TRBV5-1 with TRBJ2-7; possibly TRBD1 or TRBD2 for D (5 bases each). CDR1 and CDR2 from the germline V gene are SGHRS and YFSETQ. The ends were cut back, 0 bases at V and 3 bases at J, with 16 bases in the middle. The CDR3 sequence is 16 residues long. In DNA, the CDR3 is TGCGCCAGCAGCTTGGGCTTCGGGACCGGGTACTACGAGCAGTACTTC. Translated, it gives CASSLGFGTGYYEQYF.

This clonotype was seen many times. The chain employs TRBV30 and TRBJ2-7; 7 bases fit TRBD2. The germline gives CDR1 GTSNPN, CDR2 SVGIG (reference sequence). The trim removed 7 bases at V and 3 bases at J, leaving 9 bases unmatched. CDR3 length: 13 residues. The CDR3 sequence: CASRRGSFYEQYF. As DNA, the CDR3 is TGTGCCTCCCGGCGGGGGTCCTTCTACGAGCAGTACTTC.

This clonotype has ten or more counts. The chain has TRBV2 and TRBJ2-7, with 7 bases fitting TRBD1. The CDR3 totals 17 residues. J was trimmed by 0 bases and V by 4 bases; bases with no gene match: 12. Germline values: CDR1 SNHLY, CDR2 FYNNEI. The CDR3 nucleotides are TGTGCCAGCAGTGGGCGAGACAGGGAAGGTCGCTCCTACGAGCAGTACTTC. As protein: CASSGRDREGRSYEQYF.

In its sample, this clonotype was seen a few times. The genes are TRBV6-2 or TRBV6-3 and TRBJ2-7, with 10 bases that match TRBD2. There are 15 residues in the CDR3. CDR1 and CDR2 from the germline V gene are MNHEY and SVGEGT. V gave up 3 bases and J gave up 6 bases; unmatched junction bases: 8. CDR3 residues: CASSYGSLAGAEQYF. Here the CDR3 DNA reads TGTGCCAGCAGTTATGGTTCGCTAGCGGGAGCCGAGCAGTACTTC.

This chain connects TRBV3-1 to TRBJ1-6; 8 positions agree with TRBD1. The germline V gene encodes CDR1 LGHDT and CDR2 YNNKEL (reference sequence). The V segment lost 1 base and the J segment 10 bases; nucleotides outside the gene matches: 6. The length of the CDR3 is 15 residues. In DNA form, the CDR3 reads TGTGCCAGCAGCCAAGTAATTACAGGGGGATCACCCCTCCACTTT. It translates to CASSQVITGGSPLHF.

J is TRBJ2-1 and V is TRBV20-1; possibly TRBD1 or TRBD2 for D (5 bases each). Germline CDR1 reads DFQATT; CDR2 reads SNEGSKA (reference sequence). The CDR3 is 15 amino acids. V lost 0 bases and J lost 13, with 22 bases in between. The CDR3 spells CSARESRGGFGTQFF. In nucleotides, the CDR3 is TGCAGTGCTAGAGAGAGTAGGGGCGGTTTCGGGACCCAGTTCTTC.

This sequence joins TRBV4-2 and TRBJ1-6; 10 positions agree with TRBD1. The CDR3 runs 16 residues. Germline trimming cut 4 bases from V and 9 bases from J; bases unmatched to any gene: 9. Looked up from germline, CDR1 is LGHNA and CDR2 is YNFKEQ. CDR3 region: CASSPRGTGDTSPLHF. The CDR3 DNA reads TGTGCCAGCAGCCCCAGGGGGACAGGGGACACTTCACCCCTCCACTTT.

There are a few counts of this clonotype. The genes are TRBV2 and TRBJ1-5, with D unclear. The germline V and J ends were trimmed by 7 bases and 0 bases, with 10 bases remaining between them. The CDR3 sequence is 14 residues long. In germline, CDR1 is SNHLY, CDR2 FYNNEI. CDR3 DNA: TGTGCCAGCACATCGGTGGTTAGCAATCAGCCCCAGCATTTT. Its protein product is CASTSVVSNQPQHF.

V usage is TRBV19 and J usage is TRBJ2-3, with 15 bases that match TRBD2. Germline V gene data show CDR1 as LNHDA and CDR2 as SQIVND (reference sequence). The V and J ends lost 3 bases and 3 bases, in that order; junction bases with no gene match: 19. CDR3 size: 22 residues. The CDR3 here is CASSMWGTSGGLGISMTDTQYF. CDR3 nucleotides: TGTGCCAGTAGTATGTGGGGGACTAGCGGGGGGCTTGGAATTAGTATGACAGATACGCAGTATTTT.

Ten or more counts support this clonotype. The chain employs TRBV7-2 and TRBJ1-1, with D hard to call. Trimming shortened V by 5 bases and J by 4 bases, and 14 bases separated the two germline ends. Looked up from germline, CDR1 is SGHTA and CDR2 is FQGNSA. The CDR3 loop spans 14 amino acids. The CDR3 spells CASSENPGPTEAFF. DNA of the CDR3: TGTGCCAGCAGCGAGAACCCAGGACCCACTGAAGCTTTCTTT.

V gene TRBV7-2 combines with J gene TRBJ1-1; possibly TRBD1 for D (5 bases). The CDR3 is made up of 14 amino acids. Germline lookup yields CDR1 SGHTA and CDR2 FQGNSA. Trimming shortened V by 9 bases and J by 1 base, and 15 bases separated the two germline ends. CDR3 sequence: CTSSAGRGNTEAFF. For the CDR3, the DNA is TGTACCAGTAGCGCGGGACGTGGGAACACTGAAGCTTTCTTT.

In this sample, this clonotype turned up many times. This chain uses TRBV20-1 with TRBJ2-1; 12 bases are a match to TRBD2. The trim removed 6 bases at V and 4 bases at J, leaving 7 bases unmatched. CDR1 is DFQATT and CDR2 is SNEGSKA in the germline V gene (reference sequence). The CDR3 totals 15 residues. Here the CDR3 DNA reads TGCAGTGCGGATTTGGGACTAGCGGGTTACAATGAGCAGTTCTTC. Translating gives CSADLGLAGYNEQFF.

The genes are TRBV20-1 and TRBJ2-1, with TRBD2 matching over 14 bases. Looked up from germline, CDR1 is DFQATT and CDR2 is SNEGSKA (reference sequence). Unmatched junction bases numbered 15, after V lost 3 bases and J lost 8 bases. The CDR3 spans 18 residues. The CDR3 is CSASSSRLAGGSLDEQFF. In DNA form, the CDR3 reads TGCAGTGCTAGTTCGTCCCGACTAGCGGGAGGGAGCCTGGATGAGCAGTTCTTC.

The CDR3 sequence: CASSLQDRSDYNEQFF. The DNA for the CDR3 is TGTGCCAGCAGCTTGCAGGACAGGTCGGACTACAATGAGCAGTTCTTC. The rearrangement joins TRBV5-8 to TRBJ2-1; 7 nucleotides align to TRBD1. Germline V gene sequence: CDR1 SGHTS, CDR2 YDEGEE. After removal of 1 base from V and 3 bases from J, the junction contained 7 bases not matched to a gene. CDR3 size: 16 residues.

Many counts were recorded for this clonotype. J is TRBJ1-6 and V is TRBV10-2, with D perhaps TRBD1 (5 bases). In germline, CDR1 is WSHSY, CDR2 SAAADI. The CDR3 is made up of 14 amino acids. V was pared by 2 bases and J by 8 bases, with 10 bases between. The CDR3 coding sequence is TGCGCCAGCAGTGAGGGGGGGACCGATTCACCCCTCCACTTT. This translates into CASSEGGTDSPLHF.

This clonotype was seen at least ten times. The chain uses TRBV6-2 or TRBV6-3 and TRBJ2-1, with 15 positions matching TRBD2. The CDR3 is made up of 17 amino acids. V trimming: 6 bases; J trimming: 2 bases; junction bases outside the gene matches: 5. The germline gives CDR1 MNHEY, CDR2 SVGEGT. The CDR3 nucleotides read TGTGCCAGCAGAAGGACTAGCGGGGGGGACGCCTACAATGAGCAGTTCTTC. This translates into CASRRTSGGDAYNEQFF.